The 3 T cell receptor beta chains reported below all come from one sample, sequenced in a study of T cells in Graves' hyperthyroidism and ophthalmopathy. RNA transcripts yielded amplified TCR beta CDR3 regions. TCR CDR3 underwent first-round RT-PCR with the HTBI primer set. TCRdb re-called the multiplex PCR reads through MiXCR, storing one row per CDR3 protein. The sample contains 350,000 or so distinct CDR3 sequences, 21% of which appear only once. Source material: blood. The receptors shown here come from a woman between 45 and 60 years old with Graves' hyperthyroidism.

This clonotype came up many times. V gene TRBV11-3 combines with J gene TRBJ2-2; 9 nucleotides line up with TRBD2. Per germline, CDR1 SGHNT and CDR2 YENEEA. Trimming at V came to 3 bases and at J to 0 bases, leaving 5 bases not matched to a gene. The CDR3 totals 17 residues. The CDR3 here is CASSFSLAGPNTGELFF. In nucleotides, the CDR3 is TGTGCCAGCAGCTTTTCCCTAGCGGGGCCGAACACCGGGGAGCTGTTTTTT. Full variable domain (remainder filled in from reference TRBV11-3 and TRBJ2-2): EAGVVQSPRYKIIEKKQPVAFWCNPISGHNTLYWYLQNLGQGPELLIRYENEEAVDDSQLPKDRFSAERLKGVDSTLKIQPAELGDSAVYLCASSFSLAGPNTGELFFGEGSRLTVL.

In its sample, this clonotype was seen a few times. The chain couples TRBV6-1 to TRBJ1-6; D remains ambiguous. CDR3 length equals 11 residues. Germline CDR1 and CDR2: MNHNS and SASEGT. The V and J ends lost 2 bases and 9 bases respectively, with 2 bases between them. CDR3 sequence: CASSESSPLHF. In DNA, the CDR3 is TGTGCCAGCAGTGAATCTTCACCCCTCCACTTT.

The genes are TRBV4-3 and TRBJ2-7; 7 bases are shared with TRBD1. In germline, CDR1 is LGHNA, CDR2 YSLEER. The CDR3 extends over 16 amino acids. J gave up 3 bases and V 0 bases, and 8 bases lay outside the gene matches. The CDR3 here is CASSQELNRGYYEQYF. As DNA, the CDR3 is TGCGCCAGCAGCCAAGAATTAAACAGGGGATACTACGAGCAGTACTTC.